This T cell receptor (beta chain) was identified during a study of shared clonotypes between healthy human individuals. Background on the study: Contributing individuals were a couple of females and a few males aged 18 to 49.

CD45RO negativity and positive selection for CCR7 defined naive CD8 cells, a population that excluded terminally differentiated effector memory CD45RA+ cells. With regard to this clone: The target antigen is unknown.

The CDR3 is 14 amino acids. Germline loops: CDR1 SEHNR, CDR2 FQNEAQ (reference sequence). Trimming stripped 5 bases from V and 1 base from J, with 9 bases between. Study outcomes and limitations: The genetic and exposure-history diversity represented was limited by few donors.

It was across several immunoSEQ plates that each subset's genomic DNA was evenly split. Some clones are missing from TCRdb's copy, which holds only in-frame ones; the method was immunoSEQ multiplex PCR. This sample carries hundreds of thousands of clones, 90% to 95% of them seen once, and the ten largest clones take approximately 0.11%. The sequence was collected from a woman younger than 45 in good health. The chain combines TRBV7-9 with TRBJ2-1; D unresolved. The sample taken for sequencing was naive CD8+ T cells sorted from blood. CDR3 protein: CASSPDGSYNEQFF. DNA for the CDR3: TGTGCCAGCAGCCCAGACGGGTCCTACAATGAGCAGTTCTTC.